Following are 28 T cell receptor beta chains from one sample sequenced in a study of cytomegalovirus exposure and HLA in healthy donors. The primer mix had 60 Vbeta and 13 Jbeta primers. Some clones are missing from TCRdb's copy, which holds only in-frame ones; the method was immunoSEQ multiplex PCR. The profile covers some 270,000 clones, with about 90% appearing a single time and around 1.7% taken by the ten largest. Sequencing used PBMCs. Receptors originate from a girl aged 2-10 years in good health and CMV-seronegative.

In DNA, the CDR3 is TGTGCCAGCAGGCAGGGCTATGGCTACACCTTC. Translation gives CASRQGYGYTF. The V call is TRBV6-1, the J call TRBJ1-2; a weak D match, TRBD1 (5 bases). V was clipped by 6 bases and J by 4 bases, with 6 bases between them. There are 11 residues in the CDR3. In germline, CDR1 is MNHNS, CDR2 SASEGT.

The J gene is TRBJ1-5, the V gene TRBV6-5, with D perhaps matching TRBD1 (5 bases). Germline CDR1 reads MNHEY; CDR2 reads SVGAGI. The CDR3 is made up of 14 amino acids. Trimming left V 0 bases short and J 5 bases short, with 8 bases between. CDR3 sequence (DNA): TGTGCCAGCAGTTACTCATGGGGGGATCAGCCCCAGCATTTT. It translates to CASSYSWGDQPQHF.

The rearrangement joins TRBV16 to TRBJ2-7; the D gene is possibly TRBD2 (7 bases). Germline CDR1 reads KGHSY; CDR2 reads FQNENV. The CDR3 has 13 residues. Trimming cost V 0 bases and J 12 bases, with 15 bases left between them. The CDR3 loop is CASSQSEGGQPYF. The CDR3 DNA reads TGTGCCAGCAGCCAATCGGAGGGGGGGCAGCCGTACTTC.

The chain employs TRBV9 and TRBJ2-1; 8 bases line up with TRBD2. The CDR3 is 18 amino acids. The V gene's germline CDR1 is SGDLS and CDR2 YYNGEE. V shed 3 bases, J shed 7 bases, and the junction held 18 bases outside the gene matches. The CDR3 DNA reads TGTGCCAGCAGCGAGCACCATGTCGGGGGGGCTAACGTTAATGAGCAGTTCTTC. Its translation is CASSEHHVGGANVNEQFF.

This chain connects TRBV5-4 to TRBJ1-1; D is perhaps TRBD1 (5 bases). Trimming stripped 0 bases from V and 7 bases from J, with 10 bases between. Germline CDR1 is SGHNT and CDR2 is YYREEE (reference sequence). CDR3 length: 13 amino acids. The CDR3 is CASSLARGYEAFF. In DNA form, the CDR3 reads TGTGCCAGCAGCTTGGCTCGGGGGTATGAAGCTTTCTTT.

The V gene is TRBV15, the J gene TRBJ1-5, with a possible D match to TRBD1 (6 bases). The CDR3 totals 17 residues. With 0 bases removed from V and 0 bases from J, the gap between germline ends came to 12 bases. Per the germline V gene, CDR1 is LNHNV and CDR2 is YYDKDF (reference sequence). DNA for the CDR3: TGTGCCACCAGCAGAGACCCGGGACACAATAGCAATCAGCCCCAGCATTTT. Encoded protein: CATSRDPGHNSNQPQHF.

The chain uses TRBV6-5 and TRBJ2-7; the match to TRBD1 covers 11 bases. The CDR3 is 14 amino acids. After removal of 6 bases from V and 3 bases from J, the junction contained 4 bases not matched to a gene. The germline gives CDR1 MNHEY, CDR2 SVGAGI. The CDR3 sequence: CASRPDRGHYEQYF. As DNA, the CDR3 is TGTGCCAGCAGACCGGACAGGGGGCACTACGAGCAGTACTTC.

The chain carries TRBV4-2 and TRBJ2-7; 7 positions agree with TRBD1. Trimming cost V 5 bases and J 1 base; bases outside gene matches: 2. The CDR3 totals 13 residues. Germline V gene lookup returns CDR1 LGHNA and CDR2 YNFKEQ. The CDR3 DNA is TGTGCCAGCAGCTGGGGACAGTCCTACGAGCAGTACTTC. Amino acid sequence: CASSWGQSYEQYF.

The rearrangement joins TRBV13 to TRBJ2-1; the match to TRBD2 covers 10 bases. The CDR3 is 17 amino acids. The trim removed 3 bases at V and 5 bases at J, leaving 10 bases unmatched. Germline CDR1 is PRHDT and CDR2 is FYEKMQ (reference sequence). CDR3 region: CASSFRILAGHDNEQFF. CDR3 nucleotide sequence: TGTGCCAGCAGCTTTCGAATACTAGCGGGACACGACAATGAGCAGTTCTTC. Using reference TRBV13 and TRBJ2-1 for the parts outside the CDR3, the full variable domain is AAGVIQSPRHLIKEKRETATLKCYPIPRHDTVYWYQQGPGQDPQFLISFYEKMQSDKGSIPDRFSAQQFSDYHSELNMSSLELGDSALYFCASSFRILAGHDNEQFFGPGTRLTVL.

V and J are TRBV28 and TRBJ2-1, with TRBD2 identical over 9 bases. The CDR3 length is 15 residues. V shed 6 bases, J shed 6 bases, and the junction held 9 bases outside the gene matches. Germline V gene sequence: CDR1 MDHEN, CDR2 SYDVKM. The CDR3 DNA reads as TGTGCCAGCAGGCAGGCGGGGGGGCCCTCCAATGAGCAGTTCTTC. Translation gives CASRQAGGPSNEQFF.

The rearrangement links TRBV29-1 to TRBJ2-7; possibly TRBD1 for D (5 bases). Germline CDR1 and CDR2: SQVTM and ANQGSEA. The CDR3 has 12 residues. V was cut by 2 bases and J by 2 bases, with 7 bases left in between. The CDR3 bases are TGCAGCGTTGAACAGGGCCCCTACGAGCAGTACTTC. Translated: CSVEQGPYEQYF.

The V and J genes are TRBV6-1 and TRBJ2-5; D is undetermined. Looked up from germline, CDR1 is MNHNS and CDR2 is SASEGT. CDR3 length equals 13 residues. V dropped 2 bases and J dropped 5 bases, with 9 bases sitting between them. The CDR3 region is CASSEPQAETQYF. Written as DNA, the CDR3 is TGTGCCAGCAGTGAACCCCAAGCCGAGACCCAGTACTTC.

The V and J genes are TRBV2 and TRBJ1-1; 9 nucleotides agree with TRBD1. The germline gives CDR1 SNHLY, CDR2 FYNNEI. The length of the CDR3 is 14 residues. The V gene end was trimmed by 5 bases and the J gene end by 5 bases; junction bases not matched to a gene: 6. The CDR3 reads CASSMGQGGTEAFF. The CDR3 DNA reads as TGTGCCAGCAGTATGGGACAGGGAGGAACTGAAGCTTTCTTT.

The genes are TRBV7-2 and TRBJ2-7, with D perhaps matching TRBD1 (6 bases). In germline, CDR1 is SGHTA, CDR2 FQGNSA. V dropped 3 bases and J dropped 12 bases, with 18 bases sitting between them. CDR3 size: 13 residues. The CDR3 is CASSFDLQGTRYF. CDR3 nucleotides: TGTGCCAGCAGCTTCGACCTACAGGGAACAAGGTACTTC.

The rearrangement joins TRBV5-4 to TRBJ2-1; TRBD2 matches 9 bases. CDR3 size: 16 residues. J lost 2 bases, V lost 1 base, and 4 bases had no gene match. Germline V gene lookup returns CDR1 SGHNT and CDR2 YYREEE (reference sequence). The CDR3, as DNA: TGTGCCAGCAGCTTGAACGCGGGAGGGCCCTACAATGAGCAGTTCTTC. It yields the protein CASSLNAGGPYNEQFF.

On this clone: Different DNA sequences within this sample yield the same CDR3. V usage is TRBV19 and J usage is TRBJ2-2; 7 positions match TRBD2. The CDR3 totals 15 residues. Germline loops: CDR1 LNHDA, CDR2 SQIVND (reference sequence). V trimming: 1 base; J trimming: 8 bases; junction bases outside the gene matches: 7. CDR3 sequence reads: CASSIGLLALGELFF. The CDR3 nucleotides read TGTGCCAGTAGTATAGGTTTACTAGCGCTGGGGGAGCTGTTTTTT.

V and J are TRBV6-1 and TRBJ2-3; 9 nucleotides match TRBD1. The J segment lost 3 bases and the V segment lost 2 bases, leaving 3 bases of the junction unmatched. The germline gives CDR1 MNHNS, CDR2 SASEGT. The CDR3 length is 15 residues. The CDR3 loop reads CASSELTGGTDTQYF. CDR3 bases: TGTGCCAGCAGTGAATTGACAGGGGGTACAGATACGCAGTATTTT.

The chain recombines TRBV30 with TRBJ1-1; D not resolved. Germline-derived CDR1 and CDR2 are GTSNPN and SVGIG (reference sequence). The V end lost 0 bases, the J end lost 6 bases, and 11 bases lay between the germline ends. This CDR3 has 13 residues. CDR3 residues: CAWSVLLTAEAFF. In DNA form, the CDR3 reads TGTGCCTGGAGTGTACTTTTAACAGCTGAAGCTTTCTTT.

The chain recombines TRBV5-1 with TRBJ2-7, with 7 bases identical to TRBD1. Germline V gene sequence: CDR1 SGHRS, CDR2 YFSETQ. The trim removed 4 bases at V and 1 base at J, leaving 5 bases unmatched. This CDR3 has 14 amino acids. CDR3 in amino acids: CASSLDRSSYEQYF. CDR3 DNA sequence: TGCGCCAGCAGCCTGGACAGGTCATCCTACGAGCAGTACTTC. The full variable domain, its missing parts supplied by reference TRBV5-1 and TRBJ2-7, is KAGVTQTPRYLIKTRGQQVTLSCSPISGHRSVSWYQQTPGQGLQFLFEYFSETQRNKGNFPGRFSGRQFSNSRSEMNVSTLELGDSALYLCASSLDRSSYEQYFGPGTRLTVT.

This clone was detected only once. This chain joins TRBV11-2 and TRBJ2-5, with D perhaps TRBD1 (5 bases). The CDR3 spans 13 residues. Germline V CDR1 and CDR2: SGHAT, FQNNGV. Trimming shortened V by 4 bases and J by 5 bases, and 11 bases separated the two germline ends. For the CDR3, the DNA is TGTGCCAGCAGCTCGGGCCCAGGGGAGACCCAGTACTTC. Its translation is CASSSGPGETQYF.

Here the CDR3 DNA reads TGTGCCAGCAGGACAGGACAGGAGCATGAGCAGTTCTTC. Encoded protein: CASRTGQEHEQFF. This chain links TRBV6-6 with TRBJ2-1, with 7 nucleotides matching TRBD1. Germline V lookup: CDR1 MNHNY, CDR2 SVGAGI (reference sequence). Trimming at V came to 6 bases and at J to 8 bases, leaving 7 bases not matched to a gene. CDR3 length: 13 amino acids.

The chain employs TRBV6-5 and TRBJ2-5; D might be TRBD2 (5 bases). V was clipped by 5 bases and J by 1 base, with 11 bases between them. This CDR3 has 14 residues. Germline V CDR1 and CDR2: MNHEY, SVGAGI. CDR3 protein: CASSAPGTQETQYF. The CDR3 DNA reads as TGTGCCAGCAGTGCCCCGGGAACCCAAGAGACCCAGTACTTC.

On this clone: Other DNA sequences in this sample translate to the same CDR3. This chain connects TRBV4-2 to TRBJ2-2; 13 bases agree with TRBD2. V dropped 3 bases and J dropped 5; count of bases not matched to a gene: 3. The CDR3 is made up of 16 amino acids. Germline V gene lookup returns CDR1 LGHNA and CDR2 YNFKEQ. CDR3 nucleotides: TGTGCCAGCAGCCAGCCGGGACTAGCGGGGACCGGGGAGCTGTTTTTT. As protein: CASSQPGLAGTGELFF.

As DNA, the CDR3 is TGTGCCAGCAGTGAATGGCAGGGCCTCCAAGAGACCCAGTACTTC. This sequence encodes CASSEWQGLQETQYF. The chain has TRBV6-1 and TRBJ2-5, with D perhaps TRBD1 (5 bases). V was trimmed by 2 bases and J by 1 base, leaving 11 bases between them. Germline CDR1 and CDR2: MNHNS and SASEGT. The CDR3 covers 15 residues.

The chain recombines TRBV14 with TRBJ2-2, with 7 nucleotides matching TRBD1. V lost 2 bases and J lost 7; bases outside the gene matches: 7. This CDR3 contains 15 residues. Germline values: CDR1 SGHDN, CDR2 FVKESK. CDR3 sequence (DNA): TGTGCCAGCAGCCAAAAGACAGGGTTGGTCGGGGAGCTGTTTTTT. Translated: CASSQKTGLVGELFF.

The rearrangement links TRBV7-9 to TRBJ1-1; 7 nucleotides line up with TRBD1. Germline V gives CDR1 SEHNR, CDR2 FQNEAQ (reference sequence). The J segment lost 5 bases and the V segment lost 1 base, leaving 1 base of the junction unmatched. This CDR3 is built from 13 residues. This CDR3 is CASSLGQGTEAFF. The CDR3 DNA reads as TGTGCCAGCAGCTTAGGACAGGGAACTGAAGCTTTCTTT.

The CDR3 region has the DNA TGTGCCAGCAGCAAAACGGACAGCTCCTACGAGCAGTACTTC. It yields the protein CASSKTDSSYEQYF. This rearrangement joins TRBV7-6 to TRBJ2-7; perhaps TRBD1 as D (6 bases). Trimming took off 5 bases at V and 0 bases at J, with 11 bases between the two ends. CDR1 is SGHVS and CDR2 is FNYEAQ in the germline V gene. The CDR3 sequence is 14 residues long.

This rearrangement joins TRBV4-1 to TRBJ1-1; tentatively, D is TRBD1 (6 bases). Germline V gives CDR1 MGHRA, CDR2 YSYEKL. This CDR3 is built from 14 residues. V lost 2 bases and J lost 5, with 12 bases in between. The CDR3 DNA is TGCGCCAGCAGCCAAACGGGGGGCAATACTGAAGCTTTCTTT. It translates to CASSQTGGNTEAFF.